Presented here are 18 T cell receptor beta chains from one specimen sequenced in a study of memory CD4+ T cells and cytomegalovirus serostatus. Assay used: immunoSEQ multiplex PCR; TCRdb lists only in-frame clones, some missing. The table has about 25,000 clones, approximately 71% seen once. Single viable CD3+CD4+CD8-CD45RO+ cells were sorted as the memory CD4+ T cells. Sample: memory CD4+ T cells from blood. The receptor source for this set is an adult in good health and CMV-seronegative.

The chain has TRBV28 and TRBJ1-2; TRBD1 might be the D (5 bases). The CDR3 sequence is 13 residues long. Trimming cost V 7 bases and J 0 bases, with 9 bases left between them. CDR1 is MDHEN and CDR2 is SYDVKM in the germline V gene. For the CDR3, the DNA is TGTGCCAGCACGGCAGGGACTAACTATGGCTACACCTTC. It codes for CASTAGTNYGYTF.

V gene TRBV7-2 combines with J gene TRBJ2-5; possibly TRBD1 for D (6 bases). Germline CDR1 and CDR2: SGHTA and FQGNSA. This CDR3 is built from 14 residues. Trimming pared 6 bases from V and 2 bases from J, leaving 13 bases between. Here the CDR3 reads CASRLGQFQETQYF. The CDR3 coding sequence is TGTGCCAGCAGGCTCGGACAGTTTCAAGAGACCCAGTACTTC.

The V gene is TRBV5-4, the J gene TRBJ2-1; no reliable D call. V was pared by 4 bases and J by 0 bases, with 17 bases between. In germline, CDR1 is SGHNT, CDR2 YYREEE (reference sequence). The CDR3 is 17 amino acids. This CDR3 reads CASSHWMSPSSYNEQFF. The DNA of the CDR3 is TGTGCCAGCAGCCATTGGATGTCACCGAGCTCCTACAATGAGCAGTTCTTC.

J is TRBJ1-6 and V is TRBV12-5; D is ambiguous. Germline V gene sequence: CDR1 LGHNT, CDR2 FRNRAP. The CDR3 length is 13 residues. Trimming pared 7 bases from V and 7 bases from J, leaving 11 bases between. The CDR3 here is CASADEENSPLHF. The CDR3 nucleotides read TGTGCTAGTGCAGACGAGGAAAATTCACCCCTCCACTTT.

The V and J genes are TRBV5-1 and TRBJ1-2; D gene ambiguous. V gave up 2 bases and J gave up 3 bases, with 8 bases separating them. Germline V lookup: CDR1 SGHRS, CDR2 YFSETQ. The CDR3 consists of 13 residues. For the CDR3, the DNA is TGCGCCAGCAGCTTCCCCGGATACTATGGCTACACCTTC. Translation: CASSFPGYYGYTF.

The rearrangement links TRBV7-9 to TRBJ1-5; D is perhaps TRBD1 (5 bases). Germline values: CDR1 SEHNR, CDR2 FQNEAQ (reference sequence). V was cut by 5 bases and J by 0 bases, with 17 bases left in between. This CDR3 is 17 amino acids long. CDR3 loop: CASSVRGGENSNQPQHF. The CDR3 DNA is TGTGCCAGCAGCGTCCGTGGGGGGGAGAATAGCAATCAGCCCCAGCATTTT. The whole variable domain, remainder taken from reference TRBV7-9 and TRBJ1-5, is DTGVSQNPRHKITKRGQNVTFRCDPISEHNRLYWYRQTLGQGPEFLTYFQNEAQLEKSRLLSDRFSAERPKGSFSTLEIQRTEQGDSAMYLCASSVRGGENSNQPQHFGDGTRLSIL.

This clone came up a few times. The J gene is TRBJ1-6, the V gene TRBV6-1, with D uncertain. Germline V gene sequence: CDR1 MNHNS, CDR2 SASEGT. The CDR3 sequence is 14 residues long. The V end lost 4 bases, the J end lost 4 bases, and 8 bases lay between the germline ends. DNA of the CDR3: TGTGCCAGCAGTGCGGGTCCTTATAATTCACCCCTCCACTTT. It specifies CASSAGPYNSPLHF.

This sequence joins TRBV5-6 and TRBJ2-2; no clear D gene. Trimming stripped 0 bases from V and 0 bases from J, with 9 bases between. The CDR3 is made up of 16 amino acids. The germline gives CDR1 SGHDT, CDR2 YYEEEE. The CDR3 is CASSLALGTNTGELFF. In nucleotides, the CDR3 is TGTGCCAGCAGCTTGGCTCTGGGCACGAACACCGGGGAGCTGTTTTTT.

This clone was observed a handful of times. The V gene is TRBV19, the J gene TRBJ1-1; perhaps TRBD1 as D (5 bases). The CDR3 spans 15 residues. CDR1 LNHDA and CDR2 SQIVND come from the germline V gene (reference sequence). V was clipped by 6 bases and J by 4 bases, with 18 bases between them. CDR3 coding DNA: TGTGCCAGTAGCGAAGGTGGGGGTTTTCGCACTGAAGCTTTCTTT. This sequence encodes CASSEGGGFRTEAFF.

The V and J genes are TRBV13 and TRBJ2-5; a weak D match, TRBD1 (6 bases). The length of the CDR3 is 15 residues. Trimming pared 0 bases from V and 1 base from J, leaving 9 bases between. The germline gives CDR1 PRHDT, CDR2 FYEKMQ (reference sequence). CDR3 loop: CASSLGQGSQETQYF. In DNA, the CDR3 is TGTGCCAGCAGCTTAGGACAGGGAAGCCAAGAGACCCAGTACTTC.

The chain is built from TRBV18 and TRBJ1-1; no firm D call. In germline, CDR1 is KGHSH, CDR2 LQKENI. V was shortened by 3 bases and J by 0 bases, with 14 bases between the two germline ends. The CDR3 loop spans 16 amino acids. CDR3 bases: TGTGCCAGCTCACCTTTAGAGGGCCGCATGAACACTGAAGCTTTCTTT. It yields the protein CASSPLEGRMNTEAFF.

In this sample, this clone turned up a few times. The chain employs TRBV28 and TRBJ1-1; 9 bases agree with TRBD1. This CDR3 has 11 amino acids. V trimming: 3 bases; J trimming: 13 bases; junction bases outside the gene matches: 3. Germline values: CDR1 MDHEN, CDR2 SYDVKM. CDR3 in amino acids: CASSLGTGRFF. The CDR3 DNA reads TGTGCCAGCAGTTTGGGGACAGGGCGTTTCTTT.

This clone has more than one count but fewer than ten. V usage is TRBV19 and J usage is TRBJ2-2; no reliable D call. There are 15 residues in the CDR3. Germline V CDR1 and CDR2: LNHDA, SQIVND (reference sequence). Trimming took off 4 bases at V and 7 bases at J, with 16 bases between the two ends. The CDR3 DNA sequence: TGTGCCAGTAGTACCCCCTGGGTTTATGGCGGGGAGCTGTTTTTT. Translating gives CASSTPWVYGGELFF.

The V call is TRBV19, the J call TRBJ2-7; D unresolved. With 5 bases removed from V and 2 bases from J, the gap between germline ends came to 16 bases. The CDR3 is made up of 15 amino acids. Germline V gene data show CDR1 as LNHDA and CDR2 as SQIVND (reference sequence). The CDR3: CASSSSANWAYEQYF. The CDR3 nucleotides are TGTGCCAGTAGTTCGAGCGCCAACTGGGCCTACGAGCAGTACTTC.

Only a few counts were recorded for this clone. The chain couples TRBV19 to TRBJ2-6; 7 nucleotides align to TRBD1. The CDR3 covers 21 residues. V shed 3 bases and J 4 bases; nucleotides not matched to a gene: 21. CDR1 is LNHDA and CDR2 is SQIVND in the germline V gene (reference sequence). CDR3 protein: CASSILTGSKGAGSGANVLTF. The CDR3 nucleotides are TGTGCCAGTAGTATTTTAACGGGTAGTAAGGGGGCTGGTTCGGGGGCCAACGTCCTGACTTTC.

J is TRBJ1-2 and V is TRBV5-8; D ambiguous. The CDR3 totals 15 residues. Trimming cost V 4 bases and J 1 base, with 14 bases left between them. CDR1 and CDR2 from the germline V gene are SGHTS and YDEGEE. CDR3 in amino acids: CASSPRTAGNYGYTF. The CDR3 region has the DNA TGTGCCAGCAGCCCTCGGACTGCTGGTAACTATGGCTACACCTTC. The full variable domain, its missing parts supplied by reference TRBV5-8 and TRBJ1-2, is EAGVTQSPTHLIKTRGQQATLRCSPISGHTSVYWYQQALGLGLQFLLWYDEGEERNRGNFPPRFSGRQFPNYSSELNVNALELEDSALYLCASSPRTAGNYGYTFGSGTRLTVV.

The chain uses TRBV9 and TRBJ1-2; D call uncertain. The CDR3 covers 15 residues. V was clipped by 0 bases and J by 5 bases, with 14 bases between them. Germline values: CDR1 SGDLS, CDR2 YYNGEE. As DNA, the CDR3 is TGTGCCAGCAGCGTAGCCCAGGATTCCCAATATGGCTACACCTTC. Encoded protein: CASSVAQDSQYGYTF.

The rearrangement joins TRBV6-5 to TRBJ2-4; possibly TRBD2 for D (6 bases). The V end was cut by 3 bases, the J end by 7 bases, with 13 bases between. There are 14 residues in the CDR3. CDR1 and CDR2 from the germline V gene are MNHEY and SVGAGI. CDR3: CASSYLGGNNIQYF. In DNA form, the CDR3 reads TGTGCCAGCAGTTATCTTGGCGGGAATAACATTCAGTACTTC.